The T cell receptor (beta chain) described here comes from a study of blood T cell repertoires in COVID-19. Background on the study: Some COVID-19 samples were acute and others convalescent; all came from the United States, Italy and Spain.

Germline-derived CDR1 and CDR2 are SGHTS and YDEGEE. The CDR3 consists of 15 residues. The V end lost 1 base, the J end lost 5 bases, and 12 bases lay between the germline ends. Clones were read by immunoSEQ multiplex PCR, and TCRdb kept only the in-frame ones, dropping some. This repertoire shows some 250,000 clones, 81% found once; its top ten account for roughly 8%. This chain uses TRBV5-8 with TRBJ2-2, with D perhaps matching TRBD1 (6 bases). The sample consisted of peripheral blood. The TCR was taken from an elderly woman with COVID-19, enrolled during active disease. The CDR3 sequence: CASSLRSRGTGELFF. The CDR3 DNA follows: TGTGCCAGCAGCTTGAGGTCCAGGGGTACCGGGGAGCTGTTTTTT.